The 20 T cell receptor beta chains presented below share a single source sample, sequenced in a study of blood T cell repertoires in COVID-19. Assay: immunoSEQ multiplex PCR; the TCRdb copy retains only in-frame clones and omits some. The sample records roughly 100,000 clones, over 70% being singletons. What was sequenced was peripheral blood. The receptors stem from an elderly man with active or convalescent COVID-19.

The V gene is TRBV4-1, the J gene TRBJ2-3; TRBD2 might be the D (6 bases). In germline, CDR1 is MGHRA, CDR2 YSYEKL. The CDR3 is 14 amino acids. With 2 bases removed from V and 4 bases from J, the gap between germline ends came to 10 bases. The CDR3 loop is CASSQTSTPDTQYF. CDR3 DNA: TGCGCCAGCAGCCAAACTAGCACCCCAGATACGCAGTATTTT.

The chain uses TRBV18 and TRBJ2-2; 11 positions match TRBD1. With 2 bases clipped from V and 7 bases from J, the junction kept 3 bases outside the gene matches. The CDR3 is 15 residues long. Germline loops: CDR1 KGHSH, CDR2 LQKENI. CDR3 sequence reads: CASSPGQGAIGELFF. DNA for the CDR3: TGTGCCAGCTCACCAGGACAGGGGGCGATCGGGGAGCTGTTTTTT.

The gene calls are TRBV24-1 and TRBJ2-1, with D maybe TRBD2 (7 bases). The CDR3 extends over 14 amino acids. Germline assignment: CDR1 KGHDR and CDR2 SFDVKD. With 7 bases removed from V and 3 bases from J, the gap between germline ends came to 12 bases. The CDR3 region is CATSPGGDYNEQFF. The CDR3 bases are TGTGCCACCAGCCCGGGGGGCGACTACAATGAGCAGTTCTTC.

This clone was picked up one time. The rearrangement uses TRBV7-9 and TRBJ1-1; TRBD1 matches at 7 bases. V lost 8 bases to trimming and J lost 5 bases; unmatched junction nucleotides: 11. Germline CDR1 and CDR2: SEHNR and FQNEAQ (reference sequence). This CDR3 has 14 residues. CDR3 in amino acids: CASRDSLGGTEAFF. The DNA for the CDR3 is TGTGCCAGCCGGGACAGCCTTGGTGGGACTGAAGCTTTCTTT.

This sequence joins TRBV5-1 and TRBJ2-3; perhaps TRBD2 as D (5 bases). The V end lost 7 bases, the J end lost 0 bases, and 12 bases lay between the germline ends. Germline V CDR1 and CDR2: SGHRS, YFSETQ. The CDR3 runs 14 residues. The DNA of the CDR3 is TGCGCCAGCGCGGCACGGGGTAGCACAGATACGCAGTATTTT. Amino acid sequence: CASAARGSTDTQYF.

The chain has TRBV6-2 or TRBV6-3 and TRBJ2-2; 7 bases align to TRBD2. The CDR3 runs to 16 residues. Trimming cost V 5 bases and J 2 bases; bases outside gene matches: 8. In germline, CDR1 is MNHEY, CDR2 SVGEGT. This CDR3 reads CASSHHGGYNTGELFF. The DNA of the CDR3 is TGTGCCAGCAGTCACCACGGGGGGTATAACACCGGGGAGCTGTTTTTT.

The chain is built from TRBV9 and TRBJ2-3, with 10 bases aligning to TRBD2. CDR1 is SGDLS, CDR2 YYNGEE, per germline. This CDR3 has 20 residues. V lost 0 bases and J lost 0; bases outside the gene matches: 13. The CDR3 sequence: CASSVEPPREAGGSTDTQYF. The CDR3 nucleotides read TGTGCCAGCAGCGTAGAACCCCCGCGGGAAGCGGGGGGGAGCACAGATACGCAGTATTTT.

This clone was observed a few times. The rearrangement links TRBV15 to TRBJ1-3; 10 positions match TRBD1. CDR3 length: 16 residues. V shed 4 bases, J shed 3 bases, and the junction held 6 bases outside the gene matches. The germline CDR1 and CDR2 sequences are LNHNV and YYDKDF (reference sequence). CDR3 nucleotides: TGTGCCACCAGCATCGACAGGGGGCCGGTTGGAAACACCATATATTTT. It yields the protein CATSIDRGPVGNTIYF. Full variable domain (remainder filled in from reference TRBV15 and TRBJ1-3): DAMVIQNPRYQVTQFGKPVTLSCSQTLNHNVMYWYQQKSSQAPKLLFHYYDKDFNNEADTPDNFQSRRPNTSFCFLDIRSPGLGDTAMYLCATSIDRGPVGNTIYFGEGSWLTVV.

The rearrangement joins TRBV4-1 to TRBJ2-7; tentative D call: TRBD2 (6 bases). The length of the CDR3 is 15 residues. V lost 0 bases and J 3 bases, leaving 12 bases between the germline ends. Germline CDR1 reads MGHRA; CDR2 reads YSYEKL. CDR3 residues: CASSQDPGLFYEQYF. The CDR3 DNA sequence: TGCGCCAGCAGCCAAGATCCGGGACTTTTCTACGAGCAGTACTTC.

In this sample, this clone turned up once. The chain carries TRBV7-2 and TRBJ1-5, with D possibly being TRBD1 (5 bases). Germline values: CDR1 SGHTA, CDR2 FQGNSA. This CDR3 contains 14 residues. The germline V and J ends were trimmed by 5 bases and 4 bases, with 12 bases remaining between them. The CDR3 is CASSLQAFNQPQHF. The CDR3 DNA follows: TGTGCCAGCAGCCTACAGGCTTTTAATCAGCCCCAGCATTTT.

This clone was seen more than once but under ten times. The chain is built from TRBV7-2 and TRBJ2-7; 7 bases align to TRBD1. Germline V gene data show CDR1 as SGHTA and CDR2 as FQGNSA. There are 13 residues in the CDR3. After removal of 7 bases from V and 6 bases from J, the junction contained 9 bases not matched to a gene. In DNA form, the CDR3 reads TGTGCCAGCACCGGGGACAGAATGCGCGAGCAGTACTTC. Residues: CASTGDRMREQYF. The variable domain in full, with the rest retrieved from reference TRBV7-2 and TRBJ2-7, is GAGVSQSPSNKVTEKGKDVELRCDPISGHTALYWYRQSLGQGLEFLIYFQGNSAPDKSGLPSDRFSAERTGGSVSTLTIQRTQQEDSAVYLCASTGDRMREQYFGPGTRLTVT.

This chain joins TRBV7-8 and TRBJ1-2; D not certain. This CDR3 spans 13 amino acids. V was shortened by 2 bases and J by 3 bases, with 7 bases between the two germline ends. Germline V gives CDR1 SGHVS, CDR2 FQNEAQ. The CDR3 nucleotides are TGTGCCAGCAGCTTAATTGTCGACTATGGCTACACCTTC. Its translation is CASSLIVDYGYTF.

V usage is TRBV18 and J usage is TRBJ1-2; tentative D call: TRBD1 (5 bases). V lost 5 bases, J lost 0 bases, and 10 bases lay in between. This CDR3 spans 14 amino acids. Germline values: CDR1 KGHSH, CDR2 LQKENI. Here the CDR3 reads CASSADSANYGYTF. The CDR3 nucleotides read TGTGCCAGCTCAGCTGACAGCGCTAACTATGGCTACACCTTC.

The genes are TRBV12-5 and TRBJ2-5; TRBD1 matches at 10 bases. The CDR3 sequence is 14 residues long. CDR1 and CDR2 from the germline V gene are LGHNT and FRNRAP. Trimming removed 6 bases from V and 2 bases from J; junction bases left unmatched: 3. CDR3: CASGMGQGQETQYF. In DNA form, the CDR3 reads TGTGCTAGTGGGATGGGACAGGGGCAAGAGACCCAGTACTTC.

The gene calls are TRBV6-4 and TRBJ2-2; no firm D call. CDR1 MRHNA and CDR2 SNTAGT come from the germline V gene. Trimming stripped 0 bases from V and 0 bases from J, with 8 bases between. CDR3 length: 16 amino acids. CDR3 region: CASSDSITSNTGELFF. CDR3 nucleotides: TGTGCCAGCAGTGACTCGATAACATCGAACACCGGGGAGCTGTTTTTT.

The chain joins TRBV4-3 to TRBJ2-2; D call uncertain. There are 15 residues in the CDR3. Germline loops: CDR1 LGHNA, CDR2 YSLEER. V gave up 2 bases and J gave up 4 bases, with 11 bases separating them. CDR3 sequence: CASSQSHPGTGELFF. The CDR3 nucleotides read TGCGCCAGCAGCCAAAGTCACCCGGGCACCGGGGAGCTGTTTTTT.

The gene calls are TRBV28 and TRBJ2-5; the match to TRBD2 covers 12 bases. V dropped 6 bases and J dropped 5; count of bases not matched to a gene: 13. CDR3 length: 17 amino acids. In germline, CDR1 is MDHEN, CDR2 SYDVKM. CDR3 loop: CASSPLNSGLAGETQYF. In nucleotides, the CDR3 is TGTGCCAGCAGCCCCCTAAACTCTGGACTAGCGGGGGAGACCCAGTACTTC.

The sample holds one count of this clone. The CDR3 DNA is TGTGCCAGCAGCGCTCTGGCAGGGACGAACACCGGGGAGCTGTTTTTT. This sequence encodes CASSALAGTNTGELFF. This sequence joins TRBV11-1 and TRBJ2-2, with D possibly TRBD1 on 5 matching bases. The CDR3 is 16 residues long. The germline V gene encodes CDR1 SGHAT and CDR2 FQDESV (reference sequence). V was clipped by 5 bases and J by 0 bases, with 13 bases between them.

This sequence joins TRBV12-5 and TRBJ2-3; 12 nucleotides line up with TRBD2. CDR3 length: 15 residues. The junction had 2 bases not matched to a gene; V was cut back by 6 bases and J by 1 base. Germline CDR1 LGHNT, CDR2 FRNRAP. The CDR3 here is CASGLAGGRTDTQYF. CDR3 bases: TGTGCTAGTGGCCTAGCGGGGGGGCGCACAGATACGCAGTATTTT. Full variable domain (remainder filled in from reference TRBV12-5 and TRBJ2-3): DARVTQTPRHKVTEMGQEVTMRCQPILGHNTVFWYRQTMMQGLELLAYFRNRAPLDDSGMPKDRFSAEMPDATLATLKIQPSEPRDSAVYFCASGLAGGRTDTQYFGPGTRLTVL.

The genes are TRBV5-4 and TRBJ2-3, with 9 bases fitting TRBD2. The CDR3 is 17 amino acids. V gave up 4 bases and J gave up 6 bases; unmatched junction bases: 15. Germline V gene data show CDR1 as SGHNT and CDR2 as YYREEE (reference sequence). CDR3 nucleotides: TGTGCCAGCAGCAGGCCCCTTGGGGCGGGGGGGCAGGATACGCAGTATTTT. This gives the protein CASSRPLGAGGQDTQYF.